The 20 T cell receptor beta chains presented below share a single source sample, sequenced in a study of blood T cell repertoires in COVID-19. The assay was immunoSEQ multiplex PCR, and TCRdb's table has in-frame clones only and misses some. The profile shows approximately 300,000 clones, approximately 92% of them singletons. Sequenced input: PBMCs or T cells enriched from blood (not recorded which). These receptors all stem from a woman aged 25 to 39 who had recovered from COVID-19.

V is TRBV7-8 and J is TRBJ1-2, with D unclear. Germline-derived CDR1 and CDR2 are SGHVS and FQNEAQ. Trimming stripped 5 bases from V and 5 bases from J, with 21 bases between. The CDR3 has 16 amino acids. CDR3 in DNA: TGTGCCAGCAGCCGCTACCTCCAGTCAGACACATATGGCTACACCTTC. It codes for CASSRYLQSDTYGYTF. Full variable domain (outside the CDR3, taken from reference TRBV7-8 and TRBJ1-2): GAGVSQSPRYKVAKRGQDVALRCDPISGHVSLFWYQQALGQGPEFLTYFQNEAQLDKSGLPSDRFFAERPEGSVSTLKIQRTQQEDSAVYLCASSRYLQSDTYGYTFGSGTRLTVV.

The chain is built from TRBV7-2 and TRBJ2-5, with D perhaps matching TRBD2 (5 bases). Germline loops: CDR1 SGHTA, CDR2 FQGNSA. With 3 bases removed from V and 1 base from J, the gap between germline ends came to 18 bases. CDR3 length: 17 amino acids. The CDR3 DNA follows: TGTGCCAGCAGCTTCCGAGGGTTTATTTACCCCCAAGAGACCCAGTACTTC. It translates to CASSFRGFIYPQETQYF.

The rearrangement uses TRBV7-2 and TRBJ1-1; D is possibly TRBD1 (6 bases). The V gene's germline CDR1 is SGHTA and CDR2 FQGNSA. This CDR3 region has 12 residues. V dropped 5 bases and J dropped 7 bases, with 11 bases sitting between them. The CDR3 reads CASSRQQGEAFF. In DNA, the CDR3 is TGTGCCAGCAGCCGCCAACAGGGTGAAGCTTTCTTT.

The V and J genes are TRBV7-9 and TRBJ2-1; 7 bases align to TRBD2. Germline lookup yields CDR1 SEHNR and CDR2 FQNEAQ (reference sequence). The CDR3 contains 15 residues. The J segment lost 6 bases and the V segment lost 1 base, leaving 6 bases of the junction unmatched. The CDR3 spells CASSLDGGSLNEQFF. CDR3 bases: TGTGCCAGCAGCTTAGACGGGGGGAGTCTCAATGAGCAGTTCTTC.

The chain is built from TRBV7-9 and TRBJ2-7; TRBD1 might be the D (5 bases). V shed 5 bases and J shed 3 bases, with 14 bases lying between them. This CDR3 is 14 amino acids long. The germline gives CDR1 SEHNR, CDR2 FQNEAQ (reference sequence). The CDR3 sequence is CASSHTGENYEQYF. In nucleotides, the CDR3 is TGTGCCAGCAGCCATACAGGAGAGAACTACGAGCAGTACTTC.

V is TRBV28 and J is TRBJ1-1; D is possibly TRBD1 (5 bases). The V end was cut by 3 bases, the J end by 3 bases, with 11 bases between. The CDR3 extends over 14 amino acids. The germline gives CDR1 MDHEN, CDR2 SYDVKM. CDR3 DNA: TGTGCCAGCAGTTTCTGGGGGGTGTACACTGAAGCTTTCTTT. It codes for CASSFWGVYTEAFF.

CDR3 sequence: CASSSGLAGVKIWETQYF. The DNA for the CDR3 is TGTGCCAGCAGCTCCGGACTAGCGGGAGTCAAGATTTGGGAGACCCAGTACTTC. This rearrangement joins TRBV7-9 to TRBJ2-5; TRBD2 agrees at 13 bases. CDR3 length: 18 residues. CDR1 and CDR2 from the germline V gene are SEHNR and FQNEAQ (reference sequence). J was trimmed by 5 bases and V by 4 bases; bases with no gene match: 13.

The rearrangement joins TRBV6-5 to TRBJ1-1; 7 bases align to TRBD1. Trimming at V came to 6 bases and at J to 8 bases, leaving 9 bases not matched to a gene. Germline V gives CDR1 MNHEY, CDR2 SVGAGI. The CDR3 has 13 amino acids. CDR3 protein: CASSRGTAREAFF. The CDR3 DNA follows: TGTGCCAGCAGCCGAGGGACAGCAAGAGAAGCTTTCTTT.

This chain joins TRBV7-8 and TRBJ1-2; no clear D. This CDR3 spans 12 amino acids. Germline V gives CDR1 SGHVS, CDR2 FQNEAQ. Trimming removed 5 bases at V and 6 bases at J, with 10 bases between. This chain's CDR3 is CASSQTGDGYTF. CDR3 in DNA: TGTGCCAGCAGCCAGACCGGGGATGGCTACACCTTC.

The chain joins TRBV27 to TRBJ2-7; D may be TRBD1 (5 bases). CDR1 is MNHEY, CDR2 SMNVEV, per germline (reference sequence). The CDR3 totals 13 residues. V shed 4 bases and J shed 2 bases, with 9 bases lying between them. The CDR3 nucleotides are TGTGCCAGCAGTTGGGCAGGGACCTACGAGCAGTACTTC. It codes for CASSWAGTYEQYF.

The V gene is TRBV18, the J gene TRBJ2-5; TRBD2 matches 13 bases. The CDR3 runs to 16 residues. Unmatched junction bases numbered 1, after V lost 1 base and J lost 2 bases. The germline V gene encodes CDR1 KGHSH and CDR2 LQKENI. In DNA, the CDR3 is TGTGCCAGCTCACCACGGACTAGCGGGGGACAAGAGACCCAGTACTTC. Its protein product is CASSPRTSGGQETQYF.

The chain combines TRBV27 with TRBJ1-1; no clear D gene. This CDR3 is 13 amino acids long. Germline loops: CDR1 MNHEY, CDR2 SMNVEV (reference sequence). Trimming pared 3 bases from V and 1 base from J, leaving 6 bases between. The CDR3 region is CASSFYRNTEAFF. The CDR3 DNA follows: TGTGCCAGCAGTTTCTACAGGAACACTGAAGCTTTCTTT.

The chain combines TRBV25-1 with TRBJ2-2, with 10 bases aligning to TRBD1. Germline CDR1 is MGHDK and CDR2 is SYGVNS. This CDR3 comprises 18 residues. J lost 4 bases, V lost 8 bases, and 16 bases had no gene match. The CDR3, as DNA: TGTGCCAGCGGGGGGGAGTCCGGGACAGGGGACTTCACCGGGGAGCTGTTTTTT. Its protein product is CASGGESGTGDFTGELFF.

The gene calls are TRBV7-8 and TRBJ2-7; 7 positions agree with TRBD1. Trimming took 2 bases from V and 7 from J; bases not matched to a gene: 14. The CDR3 extends over 16 amino acids. The germline V gene has CDR1 SGHVS and CDR2 FQNEAQ. The chain's CDR3 is CASSLTRTGPSREQYF. In DNA form, the CDR3 reads TGTGCCAGCAGCTTAACACGGACAGGTCCTTCGAGGGAGCAGTACTTC.

J is TRBJ2-7 and V is TRBV19, with 8 bases lining up with TRBD2. The CDR3 sequence is 16 residues long. Germline V gene lookup returns CDR1 LNHDA and CDR2 SQIVND (reference sequence). V gave up 3 bases and J gave up 5 bases; unmatched junction bases: 12. This chain's CDR3 is CASSIRNSGSIDEQYF. Here the CDR3 DNA reads TGTGCCAGTAGTATCAGGAACAGCGGGAGCATCGACGAGCAGTACTTC.

J is TRBJ1-1 and V is TRBV28; perhaps TRBD1 as D (5 bases). Germline V CDR1 and CDR2: MDHEN, SYDVKM. The CDR3 has 14 amino acids. V dropped 2 bases and J dropped 1 base, with 8 bases sitting between them. This CDR3 reads CASSLHRSNTEAFF. Written as DNA, the CDR3 is TGTGCCAGCAGTTTACACAGGTCGAACACTGAAGCTTTCTTT.

The V gene is TRBV25-1, the J gene TRBJ2-2; tentative D call: TRBD2 (6 bases). The CDR3 length is 13 residues. V dropped 4 bases and J dropped 8 bases, with 11 bases sitting between them. Germline CDR1 reads MGHDK; CDR2 reads SYGVNS. This CDR3 is CASSGGGRGELFF. As DNA, the CDR3 is TGTGCCAGCAGTGGGGGAGGCAGGGGGGAGCTGTTTTTT.

The rearrangement joins TRBV18 to TRBJ1-4, with D uncertain. CDR1 is KGHSH and CDR2 is LQKENI in the germline V gene. V gave up 6 bases and J gave up 6 bases, with 11 bases separating them. The CDR3 totals 13 residues. The CDR3 coding sequence is TGTGCCAGCTCCGGTCAGGAGGATGAAAAACTGTTTTTT. Its protein product is CASSGQEDEKLFF.

The chain employs TRBV6-4 and TRBJ2-7, with 11 bases matching TRBD2. The CDR3 spans 15 residues. J lost 2 bases, V lost 6 bases, and 6 bases had no gene match. Germline V CDR1 and CDR2: MRHNA, SNTAGT. As DNA, the CDR3 is TGTGCCAGCAGCCTTATAGCGGGAGGGCCCTACGAGCAGTACTTC. This encodes CASSLIAGGPYEQYF.

The chain couples TRBV18 to TRBJ2-7, with 7 nucleotides matching TRBD1. V shed 3 bases and J 2 bases; nucleotides not matched to a gene: 10. The length of the CDR3 is 16 residues. CDR1 and CDR2 (germline): KGHSH, LQKENI. The CDR3 region is CASSPPSGTAAYEQYF. The CDR3 DNA reads as TGTGCCAGCTCACCTCCCTCGGGGACAGCCGCCTACGAGCAGTACTTC. Complete variable domain (other parts from reference TRBV18 and TRBJ2-7): NAGVMQNPRHLVRRRGQEARLRCSPMKGHSHVYWYRQLPEEGLKFMVYLQKENIIDESGMPKERFSAEFPKEGPSILRIQQVVRGDSAAYFCASSPPSGTAAYEQYFGPGTRLTVT.